The clone carrying this T cell receptor beta chain showed up just once. Its antigen remains unknown. It was at deep level that the assay was run. Ten immunoSEQ deep assay plates were used by the authors to sequence unsorted PBMC DNA. TCRdb's copy holds only in-frame clones and misses some; the assay was immunoSEQ multiplex PCR. Here the sample spans around 530,000 clones, roughly 79% being singletons. V gave up 4 bases and J gave up 6 bases, with 17 bases separating them. The V gene's germline CDR1 is SGHNT and CDR2 YYREEE (reference sequence). The CDR3 runs 14 residues. The sample belongs to a study of shared clonotypes between healthy human individuals. Study observations and caveats: Genetic and exposure-history diversity was limited by the few donors.

The study drew all its donors from Caucasian adults living in Nashville, Tennessee. This TCR derives from a woman aged 35 to 49 in good health. Some clones in this sample may be carry-over from other donors' samples. The chain uses TRBV5-4 and TRBJ2-7, with D possibly being TRBD2 (5 bases). Sequenced sample: PBMCs. The CDR3: CASSLCPDFCEQYF. The CDR3 DNA reads TGTGCCAGCAGCCTATGTCCGGACTTTTGCGAGCAGTACTTC.